In its sample, the clone carrying this T cell receptor (beta chain) was seen once. Here immunoSEQ multiplex PCR was the method, and the copy in TCRdb shows in-frame clones only, minus some. The data show tens of thousands of clones, with 90% seen just once and more than 0.3% held by the top ten. The CDR3 spans 18 residues. Trimming removed 2 bases from V and 4 bases from J, with 24 bases in between. CDR1 SGHKS and CDR2 YYEKEE come from the germline V gene (reference sequence). This entry comes from a study of OX40 agonist ivuxolimab in advanced cancers. Sequenced material: CD4+ or CD8+ T cells sorted from blood, taken in a trial of the OX40 agonist ivuxolimab. The chain carries TRBV5-5 and TRBJ1-1; D is perhaps TRBD1 (6 bases). This TCR derives from an adult with an advanced solid tumor such as melanoma, head and neck, liver or kidney cancer. CDR3 loop: CASSFGPGGRFRSTEAFF. For the CDR3, the DNA is TGTGCCAGCAGCTTTGGCCCCGGGGGGCGGTTTCGGAGCACTGAAGCTTTCTTT.